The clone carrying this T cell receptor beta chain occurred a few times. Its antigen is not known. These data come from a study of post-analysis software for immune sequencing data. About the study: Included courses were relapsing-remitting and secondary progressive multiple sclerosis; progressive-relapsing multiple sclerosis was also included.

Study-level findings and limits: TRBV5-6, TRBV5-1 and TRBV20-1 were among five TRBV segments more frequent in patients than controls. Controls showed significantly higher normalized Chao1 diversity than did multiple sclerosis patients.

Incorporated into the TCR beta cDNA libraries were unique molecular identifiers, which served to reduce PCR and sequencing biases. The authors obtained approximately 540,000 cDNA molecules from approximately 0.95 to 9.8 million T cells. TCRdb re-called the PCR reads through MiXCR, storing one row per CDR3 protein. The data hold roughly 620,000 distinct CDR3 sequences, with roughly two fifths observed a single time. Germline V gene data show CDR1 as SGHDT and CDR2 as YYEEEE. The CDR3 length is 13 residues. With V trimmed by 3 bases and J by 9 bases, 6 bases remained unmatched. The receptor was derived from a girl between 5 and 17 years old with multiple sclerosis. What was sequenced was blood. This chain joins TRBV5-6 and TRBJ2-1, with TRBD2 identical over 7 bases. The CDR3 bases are TGTGCCAGCAGCTGGGCGGGGGATGCTGAGCAGTTCTTC. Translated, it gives CASSWAGDAEQFF.